The T cell receptor beta chain described here comes from a study of prognosis after radiotherapy for stage I lung cancer. Background on the study: Patients with newly diagnosed primary stage I lung tumors numbered more than 11, with about 5 others having oligometastatic NSCLC after surgical resection of the primary tumor.

In this sample, this clonotype turned up many times. Its antigen remains unidentified. Germline CDR1 SGHRS, CDR2 YFSETQ. The CDR3 extends over 19 amino acids. The V and J ends lost 2 bases and 3 bases respectively, with 26 bases between them. Researchers took 6 to 7 milliliters of peripheral blood at each of two time points. Multiplex PCR, run in two rounds, amplified TCR beta CDR3 from genomic DNA. Primers (each specific to one TRBV or TRBJ gene) were used in first-round PCR. TCRdb analysed the multiplex PCR reads with MiXCR anew, one entry per CDR3 protein. The sample lists about 30,000 distinct CDR3 sequences; roughly 30% were seen once. Study results and caveats: Reportedly, TRBV and TRBJ gene usage differed by presence of metastases in patients.

This chain links TRBV5-1 with TRBJ2-5, with D maybe TRBD2 (6 bases). The receptor comes from a donor over 45 with non-small cell lung cancer. Sequences were derived from PBMCs, sampled before or after stereotactic body radiation therapy (not recorded which). As DNA, the CDR3 is TGCGCCAGCAGCTTAGGCGACAGTGCTAATGCGGGGCGGGAAGAGACCCAGTACTTC. Its translation is CASSLGDSANAGREETQYF.